This T cell receptor (beta chain) was identified during a study of blood T cell repertoires in COVID-19. Study overall: PBMCs, B-cell-depleted T cells, or T cells provided the cDNA or gDNA that made up the material.

This CDR3 is built from 18 residues. V lost 1 base, J lost 4 bases, and 10 bases stayed unmatched. Germline CDR1 and CDR2: LGHDT and YNNKEL (reference sequence). In the study's own analysis: Reference gene primer amplification in the assay estimated nucleated cell counts. Profiled with immunoSEQ multiplex PCR; TCRdb holds only in-frame clones, not every one. The V and J calls and clone size come from that table; D and trimming were worked out from the DNA. The sample has about 39,000 clones; 91% are singletons. This chain uses TRBV3-1 (or the pseudogene TRBV3-2) with TRBJ2-2; 9 nucleotides match TRBD2. This clonotype was sampled from a man in his forties or fifties with active COVID-19. The material sequenced was peripheral blood. In nucleotides, the CDR3 is TGTGCCAGCAGCCAAGTCCGCGCGGGGGGGCGGGTCACCGGGGAGCTGTTTTTT. As protein: CASSQVRAGGRVTGELFF.